Below are 22 T cell receptor beta chains sequenced from a single sample in a study of vaccination and CD4 T cells after COVID-19. An Oncomine TCR Beta short-read assay was used to sequence the DNA from cultured CD4+ T cells. TCRdb re-called the PCR reads with MiXCR, one entry per CDR3 protein. Among about 25,000 distinct CDR3 sequences, roughly 49% were seen once, and the ten largest hold 5% to 6.5%. Their antigen targets remain unknown. Treatment of the sample: roughly 10-day PBMC culture with coronavirus spike peptide pools or control peptides (ViraFEST assay). The sequencing sample was made of CD4+ T cells from blood, cultured in vitro. The receptors stem from a human donor who had recovered from COVID-19.

This clonotype was observed a handful of times. This rearrangement joins TRBV19 to TRBJ1-1; possibly TRBD1 for D (5 bases). Between the trimmed V and J ends, which lost 1 base and 3 bases, there was a span of 6 bases. From germline, CDR1 is LNHDA and CDR2 SQIVND (reference sequence). The CDR3 loop spans 13 amino acids. The CDR3 loop reads CASSIGRDTEAFF. In DNA, the CDR3 is TGTGCCAGTAGTATAGGCAGGGACACTGAAGCTTTCTTT.

The genes are TRBV20-1 and TRBJ2-5; TRBD2 is a possible D gene (5 bases). The germline V gene encodes CDR1 DFQATT and CDR2 SNEGSKA (reference sequence). The CDR3 has 13 amino acids. V shed 1 base and J shed 4 bases, with 10 bases lying between them. CDR3 in DNA: TGCAGTGCTAGAGGGCTAGCTTCAGAGACCCAGTACTTC. It specifies CSARGLASETQYF.

J is TRBJ2-5 and V is TRBV6-1; 7 nucleotides agree with TRBD2. The junction had 13 bases not matched to a gene; V was cut back by 4 bases and J by 5 bases. CDR1 and CDR2 from the germline V gene are MNHNS and SASEGT. The CDR3 length is 16 residues. As DNA, the CDR3 is TGTGCCAGCAGTGGGGGCAGTCGGGGGGTAGGGGAGACCCAGTACTTC. This gives the protein CASSGGSRGVGETQYF.

This clonotype was counted a few times. Here the CDR3 DNA reads TGCAGTGCTTTTGCCAGGGCCTCATCCGAGCAGTACTTC. Protein product: CSAFARASSEQYF. The rearrangement links TRBV20-1 to TRBJ2-7; D might be TRBD1 (5 bases). The CDR3 consists of 13 residues. Germline CDR1 DFQATT, CDR2 SNEGSKA (reference sequence). Trimming cost V 5 bases and J 6 bases, with 17 bases left between them.

Here the CDR3 DNA reads TGTGCCAGCAGCTTATCGGGGTTCACAGATACGCAGTATTTT. Protein sequence: CASSLSGFTDTQYF. V and J are TRBV7-2 and TRBJ2-3; a possible D gene is TRBD2 (5 bases). The CDR3 totals 14 residues. Germline-derived CDR1 and CDR2 are SGHTA and FQGNSA. The ends were cut back, 2 bases at V and 2 bases at J, with 8 bases in the middle.

This clonotype was picked up one time. This sequence joins TRBV6-5 and TRBJ1-6; D not resolved. The CDR3 is 18 residues long. Trimming stripped 2 bases from V and 0 bases from J, with 14 bases between. Per the germline V gene, CDR1 is MNHEY and CDR2 is SVGAGI. In nucleotides, the CDR3 is TGTGCCAGCAGTTACCTCCCACCCGGAGGCTCCTATAATTCACCCCTCCACTTT. It encodes CASSYLPPGGSYNSPLHF.

This sequence joins TRBV7-9 and TRBJ2-1, with 9 bases matching TRBD2. The CDR3 length is 19 residues. Losses at the gene ends were 2 bases for V and 7 bases for J; bases not matched to a gene: 18. Germline lookup yields CDR1 SEHNR and CDR2 FQNEAQ (reference sequence). The CDR3 region has the DNA TGTGCCAGCAGCTTATGGGGGCGGTCGCGGGAGGGCCTCGGAAATGAGCAGTTCTTC. Protein product: CASSLWGRSREGLGNEQFF.

This chain joins TRBV20-1 and TRBJ2-5; D gene uncertain. The CDR3 extends over 12 amino acids. V lost 3 bases, J lost 5 bases, and 10 bases lay in between. Germline V gene sequence: CDR1 DFQATT, CDR2 SNEGSKA (reference sequence). The CDR3 spells CSASRVVETQYF. DNA of the CDR3: TGCAGTGCTAGTAGGGTCGTGGAGACCCAGTACTTC.

This clonotype was observed a few times. The chain combines TRBV6-5 with TRBJ2-3, with D hard to call. CDR3 length equals 14 residues. Germline CDR1 is MNHEY and CDR2 is SVGAGI. V shed 2 bases and J shed 1 base, with 7 bases lying between them. In DNA, the CDR3 is TGTGCCAGCAGTTACGGCAGACGCACAGATACGCAGTATTTT. This encodes CASSYGRRTDTQYF.

This clonotype was seen only a few times. J is TRBJ2-3 and V is TRBV11-3; perhaps D is TRBD1 or TRBD2 (5 bases each). The CDR3 totals 15 residues. V dropped 1 base and J dropped 6 bases, with 14 bases sitting between them. Per germline, CDR1 SGHNT and CDR2 YENEEA. CDR3 sequence (DNA): TGTGCCAGCAGCTTAGGGTCAGGGAGTACGGATACGCAGTATTTT. This codes for CASSLGSGSTDTQYF.

The table lists this clonotype with a few counts. J is TRBJ1-3 and V is TRBV24-1, with TRBD1 identical over 9 bases. Germline V gene data show CDR1 as KGHDR and CDR2 as SFDVKD. The CDR3 is 16 residues long. Germline trimming cut 3 bases from V and 8 bases from J; bases unmatched to any gene: 10. DNA of the CDR3: TGTGCCACCAGTGATAGCATCCCGGGACAGGGACACACCATATATTTT. It yields the protein CATSDSIPGQGHTIYF.

This clonotype has a handful of counts. This chain joins TRBV2 and TRBJ1-1, with TRBD1 identical over 8 bases. In germline, CDR1 is SNHLY, CDR2 FYNNEI. CDR3 size: 14 residues. V lost 5 bases to trimming and J lost 5 bases; unmatched junction nucleotides: 7. This chain's CDR3 is CASSPRTGKTEAFF. The CDR3 nucleotides read TGTGCCAGCAGTCCGCGGACAGGGAAAACTGAAGCTTTCTTT.

The J gene is TRBJ1-5, the V gene TRBV21-1; the table's D call of TRBD1 was not tested on the DNA. TRBV21-1 is an annotated pseudogene. This CDR3 is 18 amino acids long. In DNA form, the CDR3 reads TGTGCCAGCAGCAAAGTGGACAGGGGTAGTAGGGTCAATCAGCCCCAGCATTTT. Translating it yields CASSKVDRGSRVNQPQHF.

This clonotype was seen only a few times. V is TRBV6-2 or TRBV6-3 and J is TRBJ2-7; D ambiguous. The CDR3 is made up of 13 amino acids. Trimming pared 2 bases from V and 3 bases from J, leaving 8 bases between. The germline V gene has CDR1 MNHEY and CDR2 SVGEGT. CDR3 amino acids: CASSYSVGYEQYF. In DNA form, the CDR3 reads TGTGCCAGCAGTTACAGCGTCGGCTACGAGCAGTACTTC.

V and J are TRBV7-8 and TRBJ2-3; 8 positions match TRBD2. This CDR3 region has 17 residues. The junction had 9 bases not matched to a gene; V was cut back by 4 bases and J by 0 bases. Germline CDR1 SGHVS, CDR2 FQNEAQ. CDR3 sequence (DNA): TGTGCCAGCAGCTCCGGGACTAGTATTTCTAGCACAGATACGCAGTATTTT. It translates to CASSSGTSISSTDTQYF.

This clonotype turned up a few times. This chain links TRBV11-3 with TRBJ2-5; TRBD2 matches 9 bases. The J segment lost 5 bases and the V segment lost 5 bases, leaving 9 bases of the junction unmatched. The CDR3 totals 15 residues. From germline, CDR1 is SGHNT and CDR2 YENEEA. In DNA, the CDR3 is TGTGCCAGCAGCCTAGGGGGACTAGCTGCGGAGACCCAGTACTTC. Its translation: CASSLGGLAAETQYF.

This chain uses TRBV20-1 with TRBJ1-3, with TRBD1 matching 8 bases. The CDR3 is 15 amino acids. V was pared by 5 bases and J by 1 base, with 7 bases of the junction left unmatched. The germline V gene has CDR1 DFQATT and CDR2 SNEGSKA (reference sequence). The CDR3 DNA reads TGCAGTGCTGATCCCGGGACAGGATCTGGAAACACCATATATTTT. Translated: CSADPGTGSGNTIYF.

The genes are TRBV24-1 and TRBJ1-1, with D possibly being TRBD1 (5 bases). The CDR3 is made up of 13 amino acids. In germline, CDR1 is KGHDR, CDR2 SFDVKD. The V gene lost 3 bases and the J gene lost 6 bases, with 10 bases spanning the gap. The CDR3 region is CATSDGSRAEAFF. The CDR3 nucleotides read TGTGCCACCAGTGATGGGTCCAGGGCTGAAGCTTTCTTT.

CDR3 DNA sequence: TGTGCCAGCAGCTTGGCGGGGAACACCGGGGAGCTGTTTTTT. The encoded protein is CASSLAGNTGELFF. V usage is TRBV5-6 and J usage is TRBJ2-2; D unclear. CDR1 and CDR2 (germline): SGHDT, YYEEEE. Trimming stripped 0 bases from V and 1 base from J, with 4 bases between. There are 14 residues in the CDR3.

This clonotype was recorded a few times. CDR3 coding DNA: TGTGCCAGTAGAGGAGGTAGGGGCCTCAATCAGCCCCAGCATTTT. Its protein product is CASRGGRGLNQPQHF. The gene calls are TRBV19 and TRBJ1-5, with D perhaps matching TRBD1 (5 bases). This CDR3 region has 15 residues. With 6 bases removed from V and 3 bases from J, the gap between germline ends came to 15 bases. CDR1 and CDR2 from the germline V gene are LNHDA and SQIVND (reference sequence).

This clonotype has a handful of counts. The chain is built from TRBV29-1 and TRBJ2-3, with 9 bases that match TRBD2. With V trimmed by 5 bases and J by 4 bases, 10 bases remained unmatched. This CDR3 is 15 amino acids long. Germline V CDR1 and CDR2: SQVTM, ANQGSEA. CDR3 nucleotide sequence: TGCAGCGTTCGGCCGCGGGAGGGCCTCCCAGATACGCAGTATTTT. Its protein product is CSVRPREGLPDTQYF.

The chain is built from TRBV27 and TRBJ2-7; the D gene is possibly TRBD1 (6 bases). Germline V gene sequence: CDR1 MNHEY, CDR2 SMNVEV (reference sequence). Trimming stripped 5 bases from V and 0 bases from J, with 14 bases between. There are 15 residues in the CDR3. The CDR3 DNA follows: TGTGCCAGCAGTACCTTAAGACAGGTCTCCTACGAGCAGTACTTC. This encodes CASSTLRQVSYEQYF.